This TCR beta chain was sequenced in a study of T cell responses to AZD1222 COVID-19 vaccine. Study as a whole: Recipients boosted at about 4 weeks or about 12 weeks are pooled. Overall study results and limits: A mostly white British donor set with more females was recruited, and clonal diversity was possibly underestimated. Reports indicate that nearly half of spike-specific TCRs are directed at unmutated variant regions. Baseline antibody screening turned up just a handful of seropositive AZD1222 recipients.

This CDR3 region has 15 residues. The V gene's germline CDR1 is SGHDN and CDR2 FVKESK. V was clipped by 1 base and J by 5 bases, with 9 bases between them. Using immunoSEQ multiplex PCR, the repertoire was profiled, and TCRdb retains in-frame clones only, with some absent. The table shows about 150,000 clones, with about 91% occurring only once. Comments on this clone: What it binds is unknown.

The receptor comes from an adult in good health. The chain couples TRBV14 to TRBJ1-6; maybe TRBD1 (5 bases). The sequenced sample was peripheral blood, obtained on day 0 of AZD1222 vaccination. The CDR3 DNA follows: TGTGCCAGCAGCCAAGTTGCAGGGAATAATTCACCCCTCCACTTT. Translating gives CASSQVAGNNSPLHF. The variable domain in full, completed from reference TRBV14 and TRBJ1-6, reads EAGVTQFPSHSVIEKGQTVTLRCDPISGHDNLYWYRRVMGKEIKFLLHFVKESKQDESGMPNNRFLAERTGGTYSTLKVQPAELEDSGVYFCASSQVAGNNSPLHFGNGTRLTVT.